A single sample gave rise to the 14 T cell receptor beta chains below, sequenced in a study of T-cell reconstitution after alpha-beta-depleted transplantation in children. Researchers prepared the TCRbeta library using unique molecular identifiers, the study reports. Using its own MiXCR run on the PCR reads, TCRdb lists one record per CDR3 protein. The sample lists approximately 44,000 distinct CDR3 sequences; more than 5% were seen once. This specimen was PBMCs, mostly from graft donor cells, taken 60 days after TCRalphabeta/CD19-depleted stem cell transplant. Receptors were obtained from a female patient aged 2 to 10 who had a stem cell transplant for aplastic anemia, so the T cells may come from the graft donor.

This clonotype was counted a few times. In DNA form, the CDR3 reads TGTGCCAGCAGCCAAGGGAGGGTTGGCTACACCTTC. As protein: CASSQGRVGYTF. The chain links TRBV3-1 to TRBJ1-2; D is ambiguous. The V gene's germline CDR1 is LGHDT and CDR2 YNNKEL (reference sequence). Trimming left V 1 base short and J 7 bases short, with 7 bases between. The CDR3 sequence is 12 residues long.

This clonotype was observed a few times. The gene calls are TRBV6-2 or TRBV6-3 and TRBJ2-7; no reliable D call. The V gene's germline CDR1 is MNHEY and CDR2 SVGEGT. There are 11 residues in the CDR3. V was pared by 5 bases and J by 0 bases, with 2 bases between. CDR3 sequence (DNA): TGTGCCAGCAGTACCTCCTACGAGCAGTACGTC. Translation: CASSTSYEQYV.

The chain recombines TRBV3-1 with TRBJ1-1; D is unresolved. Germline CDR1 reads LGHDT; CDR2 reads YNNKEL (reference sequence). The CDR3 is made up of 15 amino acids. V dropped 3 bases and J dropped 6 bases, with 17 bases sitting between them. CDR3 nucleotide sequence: TGTGCCAGCAGCCACCCCGGCCAACGCGGTTCTGAAGCTTTCTTT. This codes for CASSHPGQRGSEAFF.

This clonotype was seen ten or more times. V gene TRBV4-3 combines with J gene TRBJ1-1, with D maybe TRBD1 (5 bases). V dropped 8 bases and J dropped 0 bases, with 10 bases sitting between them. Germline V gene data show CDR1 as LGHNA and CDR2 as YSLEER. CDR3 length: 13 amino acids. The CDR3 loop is CASGWTMNTEAFF. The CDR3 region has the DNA TGCGCCAGCGGGTGGACAATGAACACTGAAGCTTTCTTT.

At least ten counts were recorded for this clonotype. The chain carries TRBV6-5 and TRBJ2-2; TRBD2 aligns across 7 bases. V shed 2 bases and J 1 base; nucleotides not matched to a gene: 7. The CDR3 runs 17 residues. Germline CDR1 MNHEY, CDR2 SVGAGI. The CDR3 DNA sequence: TGTGCCAGCAGTTACGTATCACTAGCGCGGAACACCGGGGAGCTGTTTTTT. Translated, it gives CASSYVSLARNTGELFF.

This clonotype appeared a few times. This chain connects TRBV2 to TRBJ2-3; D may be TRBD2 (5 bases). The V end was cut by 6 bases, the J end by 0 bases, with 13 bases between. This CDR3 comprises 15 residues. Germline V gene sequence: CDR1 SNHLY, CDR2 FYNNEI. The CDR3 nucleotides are TGTGCCAGCAGACCCACTAGTTCGAGCACAGATACGCAGTATTTT. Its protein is CASRPTSSSTDTQYF.

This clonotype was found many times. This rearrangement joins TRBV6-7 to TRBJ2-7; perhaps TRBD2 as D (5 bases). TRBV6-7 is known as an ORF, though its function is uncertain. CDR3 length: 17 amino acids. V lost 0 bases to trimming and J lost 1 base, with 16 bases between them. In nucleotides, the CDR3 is TGTGCCAGCAGTTACTCGAGGGTGCGGGTTGCATCCTACGAGCAGTACTTC. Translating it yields CASSYSRVRVASYEQYF.

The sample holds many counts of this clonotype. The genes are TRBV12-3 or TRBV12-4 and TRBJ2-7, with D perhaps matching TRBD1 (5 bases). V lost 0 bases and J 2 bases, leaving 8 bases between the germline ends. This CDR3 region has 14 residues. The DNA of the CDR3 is TGTGCCAGCAGTTTAGCTCGACAGACCTACGAGCAGTACTTC. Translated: CASSLARQTYEQYF.

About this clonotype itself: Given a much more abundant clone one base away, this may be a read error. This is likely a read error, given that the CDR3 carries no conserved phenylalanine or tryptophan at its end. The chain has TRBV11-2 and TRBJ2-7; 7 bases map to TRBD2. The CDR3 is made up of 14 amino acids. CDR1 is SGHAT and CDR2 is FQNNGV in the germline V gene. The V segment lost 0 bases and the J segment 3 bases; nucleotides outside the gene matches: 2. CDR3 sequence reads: CASSLDGGSYEQYC. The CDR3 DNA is TGTGCCAGCAGCTTAGACGGCGGGAGCTACGAGCAGTACTGC.

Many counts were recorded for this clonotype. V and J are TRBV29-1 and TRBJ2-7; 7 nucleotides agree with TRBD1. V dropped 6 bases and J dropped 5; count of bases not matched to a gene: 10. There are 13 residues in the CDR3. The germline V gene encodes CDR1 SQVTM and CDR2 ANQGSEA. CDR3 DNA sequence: TGCAGCGTACCGGGACAGATTCTCAACGAGCAGTACTTC. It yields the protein CSVPGQILNEQYF.

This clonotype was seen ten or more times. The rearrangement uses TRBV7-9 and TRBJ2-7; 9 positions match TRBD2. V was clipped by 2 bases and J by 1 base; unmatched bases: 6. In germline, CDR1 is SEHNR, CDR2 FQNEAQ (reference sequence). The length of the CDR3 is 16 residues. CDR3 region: CASSLIAGAGSYEQYV. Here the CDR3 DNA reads TGTGCCAGCAGCTTAATAGCGGGAGCCGGTTCCTACGAGCAGTACGTC.

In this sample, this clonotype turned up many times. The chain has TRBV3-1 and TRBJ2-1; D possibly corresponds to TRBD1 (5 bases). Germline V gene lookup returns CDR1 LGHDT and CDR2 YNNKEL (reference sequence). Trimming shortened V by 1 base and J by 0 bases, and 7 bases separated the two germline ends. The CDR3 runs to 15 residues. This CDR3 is CASSQGRASYNEQFF. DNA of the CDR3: TGTGCCAGCAGCCAAGGCAGGGCCTCCTACAATGAGCAGTTCTTC.

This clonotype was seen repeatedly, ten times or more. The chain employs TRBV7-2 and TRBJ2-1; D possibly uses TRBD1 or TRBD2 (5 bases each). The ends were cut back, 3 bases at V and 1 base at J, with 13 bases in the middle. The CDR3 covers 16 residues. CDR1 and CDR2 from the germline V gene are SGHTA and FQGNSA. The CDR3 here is CASSFTGTGSYNEQFF. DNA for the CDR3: TGTGCCAGCAGCTTCACCGGGACGGGATCCTACAATGAGCAGTTCTTC. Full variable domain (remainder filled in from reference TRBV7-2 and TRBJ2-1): GAGVSQSPSNKVTEKGKDVELRCDPISGHTALYWYRQSLGQGLEFLIYFQGNSAPDKSGLPSDRFSAERTGGSVSTLTIQRTQQEDSAVYLCASSFTGTGSYNEQFFGPGTRLTVL.

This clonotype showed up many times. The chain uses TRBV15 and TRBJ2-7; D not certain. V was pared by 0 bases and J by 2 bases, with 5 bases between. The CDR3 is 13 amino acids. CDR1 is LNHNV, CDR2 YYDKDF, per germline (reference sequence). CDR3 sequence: CATSRDRTYEQYF. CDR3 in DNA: TGTGCCACCAGCAGAGACCGGACCTACGAGCAGTACTTC.